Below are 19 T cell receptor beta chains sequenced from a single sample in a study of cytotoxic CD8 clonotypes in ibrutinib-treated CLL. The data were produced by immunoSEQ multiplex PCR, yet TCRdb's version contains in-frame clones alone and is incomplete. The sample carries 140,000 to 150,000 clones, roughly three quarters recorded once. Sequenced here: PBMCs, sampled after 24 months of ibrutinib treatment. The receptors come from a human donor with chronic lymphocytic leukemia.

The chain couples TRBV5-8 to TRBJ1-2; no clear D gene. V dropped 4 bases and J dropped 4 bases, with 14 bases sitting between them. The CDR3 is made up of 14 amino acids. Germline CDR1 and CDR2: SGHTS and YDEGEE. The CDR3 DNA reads TGTGCCAGCAGCGGTCCTGGTGTCGTCTATGGCTACACCTTC. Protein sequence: CASSGPGVVYGYTF.

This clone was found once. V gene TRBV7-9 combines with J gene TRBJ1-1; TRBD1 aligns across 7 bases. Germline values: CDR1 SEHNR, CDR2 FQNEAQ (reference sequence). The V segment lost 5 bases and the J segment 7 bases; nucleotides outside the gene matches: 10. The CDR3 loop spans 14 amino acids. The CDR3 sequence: CASSVGERDSEAFF. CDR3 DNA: TGTGCCAGCAGCGTTGGGGAGCGGGACAGTGAAGCTTTCTTT. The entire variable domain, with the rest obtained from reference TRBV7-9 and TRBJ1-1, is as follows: DTGVSQNPRHKITKRGQNVTFRCDPISEHNRLYWYRQTLGQGPEFLTYFQNEAQLEKSRLLSDRFSAERPKGSFSTLEIQRTEQGDSAMYLCASSVGERDSEAFFGQGTRLTVV.

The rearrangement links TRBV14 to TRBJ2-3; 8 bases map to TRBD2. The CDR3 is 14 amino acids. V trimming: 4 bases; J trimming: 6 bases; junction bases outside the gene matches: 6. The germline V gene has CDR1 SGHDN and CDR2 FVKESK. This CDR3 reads CASSPGTRGDTQYF. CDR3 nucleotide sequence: TGTGCCAGCAGCCCCGGGACTAGGGGCGATACGCAGTATTTT.

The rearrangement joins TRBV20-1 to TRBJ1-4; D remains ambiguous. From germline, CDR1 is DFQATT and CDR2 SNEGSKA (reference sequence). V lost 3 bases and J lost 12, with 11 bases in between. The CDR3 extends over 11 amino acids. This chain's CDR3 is CSASGGLELFF. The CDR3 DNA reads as TGCAGTGCTAGTGGAGGGTTGGAACTGTTTTTT.

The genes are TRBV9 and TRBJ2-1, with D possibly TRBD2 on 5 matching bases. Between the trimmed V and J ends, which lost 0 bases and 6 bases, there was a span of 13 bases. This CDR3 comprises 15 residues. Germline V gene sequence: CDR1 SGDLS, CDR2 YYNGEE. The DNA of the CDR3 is TGTGCCAGCAGCGTAGGGGCCAGCCGGGGCAATGAGCAGTTCTTC. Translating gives CASSVGASRGNEQFF.

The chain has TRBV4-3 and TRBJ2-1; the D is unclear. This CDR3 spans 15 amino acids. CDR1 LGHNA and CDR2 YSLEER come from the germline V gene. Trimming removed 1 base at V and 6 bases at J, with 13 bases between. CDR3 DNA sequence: TGCGCCAGCAGCCAAGGCGGTTGGCGGCCCAATGAGCAGTTCTTC. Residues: CASSQGGWRPNEQFF.

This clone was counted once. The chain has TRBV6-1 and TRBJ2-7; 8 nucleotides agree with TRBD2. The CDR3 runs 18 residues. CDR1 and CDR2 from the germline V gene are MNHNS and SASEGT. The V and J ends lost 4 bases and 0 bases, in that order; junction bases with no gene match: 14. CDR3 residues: CASSAPGGGRLSSYEQYF. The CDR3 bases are TGTGCCAGCAGTGCCCCGGGGGGCGGGAGGCTGAGCTCCTACGAGCAGTACTTC.

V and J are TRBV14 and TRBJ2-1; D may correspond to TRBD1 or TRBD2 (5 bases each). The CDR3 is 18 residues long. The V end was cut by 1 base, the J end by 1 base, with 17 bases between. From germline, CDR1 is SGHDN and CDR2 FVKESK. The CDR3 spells CASSQGDPGNPSYNEQFF. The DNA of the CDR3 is TGTGCCAGCAGCCAAGGGGACCCGGGTAACCCGTCCTACAATGAGCAGTTCTTC.

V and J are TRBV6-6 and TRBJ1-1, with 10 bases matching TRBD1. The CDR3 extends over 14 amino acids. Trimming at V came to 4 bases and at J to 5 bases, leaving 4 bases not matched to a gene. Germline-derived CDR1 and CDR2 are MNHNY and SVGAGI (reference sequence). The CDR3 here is CASSLDRGQTEAFF. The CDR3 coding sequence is TGTGCCAGCAGTTTAGACAGGGGGCAAACTGAAGCTTTCTTT.

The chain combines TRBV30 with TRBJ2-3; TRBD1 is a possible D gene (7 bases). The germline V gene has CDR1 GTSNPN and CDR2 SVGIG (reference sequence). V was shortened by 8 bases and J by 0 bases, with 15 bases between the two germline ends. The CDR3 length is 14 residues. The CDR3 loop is CARWGDSSTDTQYF. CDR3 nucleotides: TGTGCCCGGTGGGGGGACAGTAGCACAGATACGCAGTATTTT.

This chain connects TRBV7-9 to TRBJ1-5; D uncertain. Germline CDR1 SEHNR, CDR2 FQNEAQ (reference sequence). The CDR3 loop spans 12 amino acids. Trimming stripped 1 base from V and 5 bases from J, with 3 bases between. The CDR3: CASSLGDQPQHF. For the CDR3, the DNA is TGTGCCAGCAGCTTAGGCGATCAGCCCCAGCATTTT.

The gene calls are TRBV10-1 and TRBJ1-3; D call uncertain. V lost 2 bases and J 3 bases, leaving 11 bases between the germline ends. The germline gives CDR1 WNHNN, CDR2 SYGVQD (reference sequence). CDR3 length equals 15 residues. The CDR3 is CASSERCGFGNTIYF. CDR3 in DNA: TGCGCCAGCAGTGAGAGGTGTGGCTTTGGAAACACCATATATTTT.

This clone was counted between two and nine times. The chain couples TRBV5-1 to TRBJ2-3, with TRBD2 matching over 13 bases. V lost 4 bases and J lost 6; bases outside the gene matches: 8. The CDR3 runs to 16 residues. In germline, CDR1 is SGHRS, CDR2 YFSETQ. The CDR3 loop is CASSPGLAGAGDTQYF. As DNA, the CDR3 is TGCGCCAGCAGCCCAGGACTAGCGGGGGCGGGGGATACGCAGTATTTT.

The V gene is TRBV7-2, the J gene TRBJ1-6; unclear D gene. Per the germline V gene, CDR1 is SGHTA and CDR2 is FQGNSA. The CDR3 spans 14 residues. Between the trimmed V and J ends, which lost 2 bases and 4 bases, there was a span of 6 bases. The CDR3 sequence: CASSLYGYNSPLHF. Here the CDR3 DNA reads TGTGCCAGCAGCTTATACGGATATAATTCACCCCTCCACTTT.

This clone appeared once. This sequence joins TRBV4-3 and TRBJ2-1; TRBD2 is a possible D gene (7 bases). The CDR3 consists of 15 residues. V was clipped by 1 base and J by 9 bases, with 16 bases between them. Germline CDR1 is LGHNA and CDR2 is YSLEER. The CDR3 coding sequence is TGCGCCAGCAGCCAAGGAGGGGGGGCCTTGGGTGAGCAGTTCTTC. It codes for CASSQGGGALGEQFF.

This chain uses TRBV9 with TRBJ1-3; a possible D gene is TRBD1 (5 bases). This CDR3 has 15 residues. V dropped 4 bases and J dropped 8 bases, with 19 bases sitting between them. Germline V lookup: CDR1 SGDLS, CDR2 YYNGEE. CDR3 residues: CASSTDSGVGDTIYF. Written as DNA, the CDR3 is TGTGCCAGCAGCACCGACAGTGGGGTTGGGGACACCATATATTTT.

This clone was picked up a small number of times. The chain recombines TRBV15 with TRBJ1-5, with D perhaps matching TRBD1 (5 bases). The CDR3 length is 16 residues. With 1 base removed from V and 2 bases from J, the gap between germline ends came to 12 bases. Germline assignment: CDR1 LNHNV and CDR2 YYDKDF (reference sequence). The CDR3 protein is CATSRVSGSGNQPQHF. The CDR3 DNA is TGTGCCACCAGCAGAGTGTCAGGGAGCGGCAATCAGCCCCAGCATTTT.

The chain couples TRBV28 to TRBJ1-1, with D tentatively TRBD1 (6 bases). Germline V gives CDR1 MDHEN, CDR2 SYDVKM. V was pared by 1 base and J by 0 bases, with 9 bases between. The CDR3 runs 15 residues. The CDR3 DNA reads TGTGCCAGCAGTTTATTTAGGGGGATGAACACTGAAGCTTTCTTT. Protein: CASSLFRGMNTEAFF.

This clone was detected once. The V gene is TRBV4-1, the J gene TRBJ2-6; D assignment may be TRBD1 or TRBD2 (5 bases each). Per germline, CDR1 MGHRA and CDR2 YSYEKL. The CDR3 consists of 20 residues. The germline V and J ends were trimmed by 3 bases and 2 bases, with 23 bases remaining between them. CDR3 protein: CASSQLHSGRLLTGANVLTF. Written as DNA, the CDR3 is TGCGCCAGCAGCCAGTTGCATTCGGGACGTTTGTTGACTGGGGCCAACGTCCTGACTTTC.